A selection of T cell receptor beta chains follows, all from one sample in a study of blood T cell repertoires in COVID-19. The data were produced by immunoSEQ multiplex PCR, yet TCRdb's version contains in-frame clones alone and is incomplete. The sample includes over 200,000 clones, 70% to 85% of them seen just once. The sample was PBMCs or T cells enriched from blood (not recorded which). The receptors were gathered from a man aged 55 to 69 who had recovered from COVID-19. Both conserved end residues are part of each CDR3. D genes are given only for firm matches. The listing skips clone size in some rows; elsewhere it reads once, few, many or a size class.

size: once
D: TRBD2
J: TRBJ2-5
V: TRBV11-3
CDR3: CASSLRDGRETQYF
DNA: TGTGCCAGCAGCCTCCGGGACGGGAGGGAGACCCAGTACTTC

size: -
D: TRBD2
J: TRBJ2-2
V: TRBV30
CDR3: CAWDLAGVAGELFF
DNA: TGTGCCTGGGATCTAGCGGGGGTTGCCGGGGAGCTGTTTTTT

size: few
D: -
J: TRBJ2-7
V: TRBV27
CDR3: CASSWQASSDEQYF
DNA: TGTGCCAGCAGTTGGCAGGCGAGTTCTGACGAGCAGTACTTC

size: -
D: TRBD1
J: TRBJ2-1
V: TRBV19
CDR3: CASSIRGQGLDEQFF
DNA: TGTGCCAGTAGTATTCGGGGACAGGGGTTGGATGAGCAGTTCTTC

size: -
D: TRBD1
J: TRBJ1-1
V: TRBV5-1
CDR3: CASSFLDRRKAFF
DNA: TGCGCCAGCAGCTTTCTGGACAGGCGCAAAGCTTTCTTT

size: -
D: -
J: TRBJ1-4
V: TRBV5-1
CDR3: CASSLDPVSTNEKLFF
DNA: TGCGCCAGCAGCTTGGACCCGGTTTCAACTAATGAAAAACTGTTTTTT

size: -
D: -
J: TRBJ2-7
V: TRBV2
CDR3: CASSSHYEQYF
DNA: TGTGCCAGCAGTTCCCATTACGAGCAGTACTTC

size: -
D: TRBD1
J: TRBJ2-3
V: TRBV2
CDR3: CASSAATGQGTDTQYF
DNA: TGTGCCAGCAGTGCGGCCACGGGACAGGGTACAGATACGCAGTATTTT

size: -
D: TRBD1
J: TRBJ2-3
V: TRBV5-8
CDR3: CASSLDRGADTQYF
DNA: TGTGCCAGCAGCTTGGACAGGGGAGCAGATACGCAGTATTTT

size: once
D: -
J: TRBJ1-4
V: TRBV7-9
CDR3: CASSLAFLTPTNEKLFF
DNA: TGTGCCAGCAGCTTAGCGTTTTTGACACCAACTAATGAAAAACTGTTTTTT

size: -
D: -
J: TRBJ1-1
V: TRBV5-5
CDR3: CASSVGSNTEAFF
DNA: TGTGCCAGCAGCGTCGGTTCCAACACTGAAGCTTTCTTT

size: -
D: TRBD2
J: TRBJ2-7
V: TRBV7-8
CDR3: CASSPSGATYEQYF
DNA: TGTGCCAGCAGCCCTAGCGGGGCAACCTACGAGCAGTACTTC

size: -
D: TRBD2
J: TRBJ2-1
V: TRBV4-3
CDR3: CASSPEGAGTYNEQFF
DNA: TGCGCCAGCAGCCCCGAGGGAGCGGGGACCTACAATGAGCAGTTCTTC

size: -
D: TRBD1
J: TRBJ2-6
V: TRBV3-1/TRBV3-2
CDR3: CASSHPQGAGGANVLTF
DNA: TGTGCCAGCAGCCATCCCCAGGGGGCGGGTGGGGCCAACGTCCTGACTTTC

size: -
D: -
J: TRBJ1-1
V: TRBV6-1
CDR3: CASTELGRGGARNTEAFF
DNA: TGTGCCAGCACTGAATTGGGTCGTGGGGGCGCGAGGAACACTGAAGCTTTCTTT